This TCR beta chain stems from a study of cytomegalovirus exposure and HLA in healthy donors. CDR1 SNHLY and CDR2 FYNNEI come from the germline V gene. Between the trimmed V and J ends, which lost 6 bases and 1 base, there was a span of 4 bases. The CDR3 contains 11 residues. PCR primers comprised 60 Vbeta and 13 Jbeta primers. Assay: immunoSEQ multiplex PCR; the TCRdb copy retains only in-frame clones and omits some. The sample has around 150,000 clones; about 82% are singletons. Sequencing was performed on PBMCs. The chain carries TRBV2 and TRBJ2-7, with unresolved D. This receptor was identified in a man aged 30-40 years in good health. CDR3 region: CASRQSYEQYF. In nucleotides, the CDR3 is TGTGCCAGCAGGCAGTCCTACGAGCAGTACTTC.